The 24 T cell receptor beta chains listed next were all sequenced from one sample in a study of shared clonotypes between healthy human individuals. Clones were read by immunoSEQ multiplex PCR, and TCRdb kept only the in-frame ones, dropping some. Of more than 2 million clones detected, approximately 94% appear once; the ten largest clones hold roughly 1.1%. Naive CD8 cells lacked CD45RO and underwent positive selection for CCR7, leaving out terminally differentiated effector memory CD45RA+ cells. Specimen: naive CD8+ T cells sorted from blood. These receptor sequences come from a man between 18 and 29 years old in good health.

This CDR3 reads CASGQLGEQYF. For the CDR3, the DNA is TGTGCCAGCGGCCAATTGGGGGAGCAGTACTTC. This sequence joins TRBV11-2 and TRBJ2-7, with D uncertain. The CDR3 length is 11 residues. Per the germline V gene, CDR1 is SGHAT and CDR2 is FQNNGV. V was clipped by 8 bases and J by 7 bases, with 12 bases between them.

This chain joins TRBV4-3 and TRBJ2-5; D unclear. This CDR3 has 15 residues. From germline, CDR1 is LGHNA and CDR2 YSLEER. Trimming stripped 0 bases from V and 1 base from J, with 9 bases between. The CDR3 is CASSQDLQIQETQYF. In DNA form, the CDR3 reads TGCGCCAGCAGCCAAGATTTGCAGATCCAAGAGACCCAGTACTTC.

The V gene is TRBV27, the J gene TRBJ2-2; TRBD1 matches at 7 bases. Germline CDR1 reads MNHEY; CDR2 reads SMNVEV (reference sequence). V lost 1 base and J lost 3; bases outside the gene matches: 2. The CDR3 loop spans 15 amino acids. The CDR3 loop is CASSLLGQYTGELFF. The CDR3 coding sequence is TGTGCCAGCAGTTTATTGGGACAGTACACCGGGGAGCTGTTTTTT.

The chain has TRBV4-1 and TRBJ2-2, with 7 bases matching TRBD2. The CDR3 length is 17 residues. Losses at the gene ends were 2 bases for V and 7 bases for J; bases not matched to a gene: 13. Germline CDR1 reads MGHRA; CDR2 reads YSYEKL. The CDR3 here is CASSQLPPGGAGGELFF. The CDR3 nucleotides are TGCGCCAGCAGCCAACTCCCCCCGGGAGGCGCCGGCGGGGAGCTGTTTTTT.

J is TRBJ2-1 and V is TRBV9, with 15 bases identical to TRBD2. With V trimmed by 6 bases and J by 10 bases, 11 bases remained unmatched. The CDR3 is made up of 16 amino acids. Germline V CDR1 and CDR2: SGDLS, YYNGEE. The CDR3 region is CASTGLAGGALGEQFF. CDR3 in DNA: TGTGCCAGCACCGGACTAGCGGGAGGGGCCCTTGGAGAGCAGTTCTTC.

CDR3 region: CASSLGTGASYEQYF. The CDR3 DNA reads as TGTGCCAGCAGCCTAGGGACAGGGGCCTCCTACGAGCAGTACTTC. This chain joins TRBV7-8 and TRBJ2-7; 10 bases fit TRBD1. V shed 5 bases and J 0 bases; nucleotides not matched to a gene: 4. The CDR3 is made up of 15 amino acids. Germline values: CDR1 SGHVS, CDR2 FQNEAQ.

The chain links TRBV5-6 to TRBJ2-5; D unresolved. CDR3 length: 15 residues. The V and J ends lost 1 base and 3 bases respectively, with 13 bases between them. Germline CDR1 is SGHDT and CDR2 is YYEEEE. The DNA of the CDR3 is TGTGCCAGCAGCTTGTTGATGAGCGCCGAAGAGACCCAGTACTTC. Translation: CASSLLMSAEETQYF.

Concerning this clone itself: The sample has other DNA sequences that encode this CDR3 too. The rearrangement uses TRBV6-6 and TRBJ2-7; D is perhaps TRBD2 (5 bases). V lost 2 bases to trimming and J lost 3 bases, with 8 bases between them. The CDR3 length is 13 residues. Germline CDR1 is MNHNY and CDR2 is SVGAGI (reference sequence). The CDR3 loop is CASSYGRDYEQYF. CDR3 in DNA: TGTGCCAGCAGTTACGGACGGGACTACGAGCAGTACTTC.

The gene calls are TRBV11-1 and TRBJ2-3; tentative D call: TRBD2 (5 bases). Germline lookup yields CDR1 SGHAT and CDR2 FQDESV (reference sequence). The CDR3 length is 15 residues. The V end lost 5 bases, the J end lost 1 base, and 13 bases lay between the germline ends. As DNA, the CDR3 is TGTGCCAGCAGCCCTGACTATCAGCGCACAGATACGCAGTATTTT. It translates to CASSPDYQRTDTQYF.

The chain couples TRBV6-1 to TRBJ1-2; TRBD1 is a possible D gene (6 bases). V lost 2 bases to trimming and J lost 4 bases, with 11 bases between them. This CDR3 is 14 amino acids long. Germline V lookup: CDR1 MNHNS, CDR2 SASEGT. As DNA, the CDR3 is TGTGCCAGCAGTGAATGGACAGAGATCTATGGCTACACCTTC. Translation gives CASSEWTEIYGYTF.

V gene TRBV5-1 combines with J gene TRBJ2-7; D is possibly TRBD1 (6 bases). CDR1 is SGHRS and CDR2 is YFSETQ in the germline V gene. Trimming stripped 0 bases from V and 5 bases from J, with 12 bases between. The CDR3 spans 14 residues. The CDR3 bases are TGCGCCAGCAGCTTGGAGAACAGGGACCACGAGCAGTACTTC. Protein product: CASSLENRDHEQYF. Full variable domain (remainder filled in from reference TRBV5-1 and TRBJ2-7): KAGVTQTPRYLIKTRGQQVTLSCSPISGHRSVSWYQQTPGQGLQFLFEYFSETQRNKGNFPGRFSGRQFSNSRSEMNVSTLELGDSALYLCASSLENRDHEQYFGPGTRLTVT.

The chain employs TRBV30 and TRBJ1-2; 7 bases fit TRBD1. CDR3 size: 14 residues. The trim removed 0 bases at V and 4 bases at J, leaving 5 bases unmatched. Per the germline V gene, CDR1 is GTSNPN and CDR2 is SVGIG (reference sequence). CDR3 in amino acids: CAWSVLGQSYGYTF. The CDR3 coding sequence is TGTGCCTGGAGTGTACTGGGACAGTCCTATGGCTACACCTTC.

V is TRBV30 and J is TRBJ1-2; the D gene is possibly TRBD1 (5 bases). From germline, CDR1 is GTSNPN and CDR2 SVGIG (reference sequence). Trimming shortened V by 0 bases and J by 12 bases, and 14 bases separated the two germline ends. The CDR3 has 12 residues. In DNA, the CDR3 is TGTGCCTGGAGTGTACAAAGGGGTGGAGACACCTTC. Its protein product is CAWSVQRGGDTF.

The chain combines TRBV4-1 with TRBJ1-2; D is unclear. CDR1 is MGHRA and CDR2 is YSYEKL in the germline V gene. CDR3 length: 13 residues. V dropped 5 bases and J dropped 3 bases, with 10 bases sitting between them. The CDR3, as DNA: TGCGCCAGCAGCGCTTTATTAGACTATGGCTACACCTTC. Protein: CASSALLDYGYTF.

This clone has a single count. The chain combines TRBV9 with TRBJ2-3; possibly TRBD1 or TRBD2 for D (5 bases each). The germline V gene has CDR1 SGDLS and CDR2 YYNGEE. There are 15 residues in the CDR3. V shed 5 bases and J shed 4 bases, with 17 bases lying between them. As DNA, the CDR3 is TGTGCCAGCAGTTACAGGCCCGGGGACCCAGATACGCAGTATTTT. Amino acids: CASSYRPGDPDTQYF.

V gene TRBV6-5 combines with J gene TRBJ2-1; 12 bases match TRBD2. CDR1 is MNHEY, CDR2 SVGAGI, per germline. The junction had 6 bases not matched to a gene; V was cut back by 5 bases and J by 7 bases. The CDR3 runs 15 residues. CDR3 loop: CASSTLAGGLNEQFF. The CDR3, as DNA: TGTGCCAGCAGTACCCTAGCGGGAGGGTTAAATGAGCAGTTCTTC.

The V call is TRBV2, the J call TRBJ2-7; D ambiguous. The CDR3 runs 14 residues. Trimming took off 6 bases at V and 5 bases at J, with 17 bases between the two ends. CDR1 and CDR2 (germline): SNHLY, FYNNEI. This CDR3 reads CASREFNTGNEQYF. The DNA of the CDR3 is TGTGCCAGCAGAGAGTTCAACACGGGCAACGAGCAGTACTTC.

The chain recombines TRBV28 with TRBJ2-1; D remains ambiguous. Trimming left V 5 bases short and J 0 bases short, with 2 bases between. This CDR3 region has 12 residues. Germline values: CDR1 MDHEN, CDR2 SYDVKM. CDR3 loop: CASSDSYNEQFF. The DNA for the CDR3 is TGTGCCAGCAGTGACTCCTACAATGAGCAGTTCTTC. The full variable domain, with the rest looked up from reference TRBV28 and TRBJ2-1, is DVKVTQSSRYLVKRTGEKVFLECVQDMDHENMFWYRQDPGLGLRLIYFSYDVKMKEKGDIPEGYSVSREKKERFSLILESASTNQTSMYLCASSDSYNEQFFGPGTRLTVL.

This clone was seen just once. The chain links TRBV6-5 to TRBJ2-7; 8 bases agree with TRBD2. The CDR3 consists of 16 residues. V gave up 0 bases and J gave up 2 bases; unmatched junction bases: 6. Germline V gene data show CDR1 as MNHEY and CDR2 as SVGAGI. In DNA, the CDR3 is TGTGCCAGCAGTTACTCTAGCGGGAATCGACCCTACGAGCAGTACTTC. Translating gives CASSYSSGNRPYEQYF.

The chain joins TRBV27 to TRBJ2-7; the match to TRBD2 covers 7 bases. Per the germline V gene, CDR1 is MNHEY and CDR2 is SMNVEV (reference sequence). Losses at the gene ends were 7 bases for V and 4 bases for J; bases not matched to a gene: 10. The CDR3 covers 14 residues. Written as DNA, the CDR3 is TGTGCCAGCAACATAAGAGGAGCGGGGTACGAGCAGTACTTC. Protein: CASNIRGAGYEQYF.

This clone has a handful of counts. The chain recombines TRBV7-8 with TRBJ1-5; TRBD1 matches 8 bases. The CDR3 loop spans 15 amino acids. The J segment lost 1 base and the V segment lost 6 bases, leaving 5 bases of the junction unmatched. Germline CDR1 and CDR2: SGHVS and FQNEAQ. The CDR3 here is CASRTGVISNQPQHF. CDR3 DNA: TGTGCCAGCAGGACAGGGGTGATAAGCAATCAGCCCCAGCATTTT.

The rearrangement joins TRBV6-5 to TRBJ2-5; TRBD1 is a possible D gene (5 bases). Germline loops: CDR1 MNHEY, CDR2 SVGAGI. The V end was cut by 4 bases, the J end by 5 bases, with 8 bases between. The CDR3 spans 12 residues. CDR3 nucleotide sequence: TGTGCCAGCAGTTCAGCAGGGGAGACCCAGTACTTC. Residues: CASSSAGETQYF.

V and J are TRBV7-3 and TRBJ1-1; D is uncertain. Germline V gene lookup returns CDR1 SGHTA and CDR2 FQGTGA. Trimming shortened V by 2 bases and J by 1 base, and 14 bases separated the two germline ends. The CDR3 has 16 amino acids. The CDR3 nucleotides are TGTGCCAGCAGCTTACAATCCGTCGGGGAGAACACTGAAGCTTTCTTT. Translating gives CASSLQSVGENTEAFF.

This chain joins TRBV7-9 and TRBJ2-5, with a possible D match to TRBD2 (5 bases). Germline CDR1 reads SEHNR; CDR2 reads FQNEAQ (reference sequence). V was shortened by 3 bases and J by 5 bases, with 16 bases between the two germline ends. CDR3 length: 15 residues. The CDR3 sequence is CASSFAEEERETQYF. In DNA form, the CDR3 reads TGTGCCAGCAGCTTCGCGGAAGAGGAGCGGGAGACCCAGTACTTC. Variable domain in full (rest from reference TRBV7-9 and TRBJ2-5): DTGVSQNPRHKITKRGQNVTFRCDPISEHNRLYWYRQTLGQGPEFLTYFQNEAQLEKSRLLSDRFSAERPKGSFSTLEIQRTEQGDSAMYLCASSFAEEERETQYFGPGTRLLVL.